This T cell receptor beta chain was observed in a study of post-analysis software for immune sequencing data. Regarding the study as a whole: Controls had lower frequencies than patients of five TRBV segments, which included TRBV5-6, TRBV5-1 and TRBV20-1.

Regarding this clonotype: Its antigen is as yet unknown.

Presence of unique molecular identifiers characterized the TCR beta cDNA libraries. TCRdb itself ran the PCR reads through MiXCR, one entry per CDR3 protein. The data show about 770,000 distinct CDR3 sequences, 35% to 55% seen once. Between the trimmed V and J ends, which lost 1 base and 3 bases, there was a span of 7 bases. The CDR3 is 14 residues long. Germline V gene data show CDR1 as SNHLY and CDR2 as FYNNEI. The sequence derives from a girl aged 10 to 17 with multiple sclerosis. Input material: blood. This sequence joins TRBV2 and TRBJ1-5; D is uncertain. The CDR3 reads CASSEGLPNQPQHF. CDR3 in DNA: TGTGCCAGCAGTGAAGGGCTCCCCAATCAGCCCCAGCATTTT.